This TCR beta chain originates from a study of blood T cells in healthy people across ages. As for the study in general: About one barcoded beta molecule per two T cells was the capture yield of template switching. Study-wide results and limits: Diversity estimates from one million T cells were considered underestimates. A roughly linear age-dependent decrease characterized TCR beta diversity per million T cells. The study found more naive CD4+ cells and higher diversity in long-lived than aged donors.

Per the germline V gene, CDR1 is SGHRS and CDR2 is YFSETQ. Losses at the gene ends were 4 bases for V and 4 bases for J; bases not matched to a gene: 5. CDR3 length: 15 amino acids. This clonotype was detected only a few times. Its antigen is not known. A second PCR, run for roughly 7 to 11 cycles, used a sample-barcoded 5' primer plus a J-beta primer mix. TCRdb recomputed calls from the 5' RACE reads with MiXCR, one row per CDR3 protein. The repertoire holds about 1,400,000 distinct CDR3 sequences, with approximately 40% as singletons. V is TRBV5-1 and J is TRBJ2-3; 11 nucleotides line up with TRBD2. The clonotype was recovered from a woman aged 18 to 35 in good health. Sequenced: blood. CDR3 DNA sequence: TGCGCCAGCAGCCCGACTAGCGGGGAAGCAGATACGCAGTATTTT. Protein product: CASSPTSGEADTQYF.